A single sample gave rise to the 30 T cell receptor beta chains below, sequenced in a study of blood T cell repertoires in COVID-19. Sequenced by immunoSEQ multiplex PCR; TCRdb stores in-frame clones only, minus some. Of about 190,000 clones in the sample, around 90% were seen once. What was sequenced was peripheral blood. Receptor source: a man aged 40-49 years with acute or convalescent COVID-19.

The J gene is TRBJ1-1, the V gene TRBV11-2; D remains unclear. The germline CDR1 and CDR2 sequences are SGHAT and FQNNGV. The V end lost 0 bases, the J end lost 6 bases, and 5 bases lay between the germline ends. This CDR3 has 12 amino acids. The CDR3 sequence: CASSLDSAEAFF. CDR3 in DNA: TGTGCCAGCAGCTTAGACTCGGCTGAAGCTTTCTTT.

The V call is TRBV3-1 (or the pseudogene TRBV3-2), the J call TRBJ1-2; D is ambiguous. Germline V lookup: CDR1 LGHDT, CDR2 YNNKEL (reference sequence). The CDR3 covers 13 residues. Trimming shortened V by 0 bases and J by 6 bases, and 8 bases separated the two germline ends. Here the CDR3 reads CASSQESVNGYTF. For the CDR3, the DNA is TGTGCCAGCAGCCAAGAGTCAGTCAATGGCTACACCTTC.

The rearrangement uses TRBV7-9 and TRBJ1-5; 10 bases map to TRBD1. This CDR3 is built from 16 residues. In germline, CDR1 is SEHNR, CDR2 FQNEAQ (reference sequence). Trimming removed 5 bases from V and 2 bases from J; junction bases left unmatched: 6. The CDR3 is CASSTTGGVGNQPQHF. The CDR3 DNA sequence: TGTGCCAGCAGCACGACAGGGGGCGTAGGCAATCAGCCCCAGCATTTT.

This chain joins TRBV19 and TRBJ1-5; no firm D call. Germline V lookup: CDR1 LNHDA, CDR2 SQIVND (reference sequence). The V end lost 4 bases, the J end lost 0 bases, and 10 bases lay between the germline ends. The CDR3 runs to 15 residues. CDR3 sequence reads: CASSNYRYSNQPQHF. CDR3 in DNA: TGTGCCAGTAGTAACTACCGGTATAGCAATCAGCCCCAGCATTTT.

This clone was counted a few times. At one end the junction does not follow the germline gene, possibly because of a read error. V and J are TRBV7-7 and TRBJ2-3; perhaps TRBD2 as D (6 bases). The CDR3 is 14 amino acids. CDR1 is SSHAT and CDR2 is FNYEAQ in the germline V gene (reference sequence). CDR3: CASSHSGITDTQYF. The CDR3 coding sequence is TGTGCTAGCAGCCATAGCGGAATCACAGATACGCAGTATTTT. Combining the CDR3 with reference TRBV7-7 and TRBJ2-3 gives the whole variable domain GAGVSQSPRYKVTKRGQDVTLRCDPISSHATLYWYQQALGQGPEFLTYFNYEAQPDKSGLPSDRFSAERPEGSISTLTIQRTEQRDSAMYRCASSHSGITDTQYFGPGTRLTVL.

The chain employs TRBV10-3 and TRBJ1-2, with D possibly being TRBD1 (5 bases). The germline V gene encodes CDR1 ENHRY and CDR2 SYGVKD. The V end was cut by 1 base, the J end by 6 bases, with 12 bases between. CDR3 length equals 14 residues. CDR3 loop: CAISEYPGMDGYTF. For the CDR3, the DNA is TGTGCCATCAGTGAGTATCCAGGGATGGATGGCTACACCTTC.

CDR3 residues: CASSRGLAGGNEQYF. CDR3 nucleotide sequence: TGTGCCAGCAGCCGCGGACTAGCGGGGGGAAACGAGCAGTACTTC. The V and J genes are TRBV3-1 (or the pseudogene TRBV3-2) and TRBJ2-7, with TRBD2 matching over 14 bases. Losses at the gene ends were 4 bases for V and 5 bases for J; bases not matched to a gene: 4. The CDR3 runs to 15 residues. Per germline, CDR1 LGHDT and CDR2 YNNKEL (reference sequence).

The CDR3 loop is CASSSPGLGNTEAFF. The CDR3 coding sequence is TGTGCCAGCAGCTCCCCAGGACTCGGGAACACTGAAGCTTTCTTT. The chain couples TRBV11-2 to TRBJ1-1; D remains unclear. This CDR3 is 15 amino acids long. Per germline, CDR1 SGHAT and CDR2 FQNNGV. Trimming removed 4 bases from V and 1 base from J, with 13 bases in between.

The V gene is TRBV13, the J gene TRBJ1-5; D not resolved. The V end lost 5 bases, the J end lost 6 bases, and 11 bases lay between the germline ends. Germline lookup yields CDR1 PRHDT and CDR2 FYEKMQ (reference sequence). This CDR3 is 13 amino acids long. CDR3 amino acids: CASSASEGQPQHF. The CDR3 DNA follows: TGTGCCAGCAGCGCGTCCGAGGGTCAGCCCCAGCATTTT.

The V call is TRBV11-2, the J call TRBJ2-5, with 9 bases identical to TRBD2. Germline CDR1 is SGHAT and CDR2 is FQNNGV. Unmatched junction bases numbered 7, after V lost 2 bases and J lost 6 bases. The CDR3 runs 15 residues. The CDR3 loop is CASSLLAGGQKTQYF. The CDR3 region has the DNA TGTGCCAGCAGCTTATTGGCGGGGGGGCAAAAGACCCAGTACTTC.

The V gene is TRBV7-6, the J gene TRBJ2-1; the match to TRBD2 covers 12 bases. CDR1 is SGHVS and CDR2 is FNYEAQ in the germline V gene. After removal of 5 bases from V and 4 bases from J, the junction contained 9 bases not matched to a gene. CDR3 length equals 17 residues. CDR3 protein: CASSHAQLAGGYNEQFF. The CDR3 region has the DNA TGTGCCAGCAGCCACGCACAACTAGCGGGGGGATACAATGAGCAGTTCTTC.

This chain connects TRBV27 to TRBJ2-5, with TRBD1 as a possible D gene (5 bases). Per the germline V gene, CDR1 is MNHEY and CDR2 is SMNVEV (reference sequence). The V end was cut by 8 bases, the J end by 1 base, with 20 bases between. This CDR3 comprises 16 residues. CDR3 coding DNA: TGTGCCAGCGCGCCCATCAGGGCCCTGGGCCAAGAGACCCAGTACTTC. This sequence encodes CASAPIRALGQETQYF.

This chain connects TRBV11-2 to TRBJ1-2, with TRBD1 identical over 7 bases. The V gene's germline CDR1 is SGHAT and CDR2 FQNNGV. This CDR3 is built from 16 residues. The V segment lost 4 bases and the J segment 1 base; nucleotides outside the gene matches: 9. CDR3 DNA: TGTGCCAGCAGCTCGAGGGTTGGGACAGATAACTATGGCTACACCTTC. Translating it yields CASSSRVGTDNYGYTF.

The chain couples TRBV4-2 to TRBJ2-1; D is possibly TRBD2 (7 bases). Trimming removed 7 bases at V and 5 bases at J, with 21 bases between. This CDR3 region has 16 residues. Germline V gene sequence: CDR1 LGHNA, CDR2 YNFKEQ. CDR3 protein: CASNPLGGAPNNEQFF. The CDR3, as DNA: TGTGCCAGCAACCCTTTGGGGGGGGCCCCTAACAATGAGCAGTTCTTC.

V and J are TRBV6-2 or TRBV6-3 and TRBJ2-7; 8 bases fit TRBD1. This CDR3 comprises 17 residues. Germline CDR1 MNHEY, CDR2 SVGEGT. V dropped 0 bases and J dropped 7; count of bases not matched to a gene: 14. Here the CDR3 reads CASSYSIQQGAPGEQYF. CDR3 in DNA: TGTGCCAGCAGTTACTCGATCCAGCAGGGGGCCCCCGGTGAGCAGTACTTC.

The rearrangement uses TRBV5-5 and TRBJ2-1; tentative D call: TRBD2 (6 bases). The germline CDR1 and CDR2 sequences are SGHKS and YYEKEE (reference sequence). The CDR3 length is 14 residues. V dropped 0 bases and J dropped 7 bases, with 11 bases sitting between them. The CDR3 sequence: CASSLVAGKNEQFF. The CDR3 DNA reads TGTGCCAGCAGCTTGGTCGCGGGGAAGAATGAGCAGTTCTTC. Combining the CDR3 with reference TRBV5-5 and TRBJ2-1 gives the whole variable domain DAGVTQSPTHLIKTRGQQVTLRCSPISGHKSVSWYQQVLGQGPQFIFQYYEKEERGRGNFPDRFSARQFPNYSSELNVNALLLGDSALYLCASSLVAGKNEQFFGPGTRLTVL.

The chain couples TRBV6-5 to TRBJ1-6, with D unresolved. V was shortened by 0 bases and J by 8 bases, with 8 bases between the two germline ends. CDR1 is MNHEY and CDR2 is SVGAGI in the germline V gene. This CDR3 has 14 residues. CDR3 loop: CASSYSRLDSPLHF. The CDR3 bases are TGTGCCAGCAGTTACTCGAGACTAGATTCACCCCTCCACTTT.

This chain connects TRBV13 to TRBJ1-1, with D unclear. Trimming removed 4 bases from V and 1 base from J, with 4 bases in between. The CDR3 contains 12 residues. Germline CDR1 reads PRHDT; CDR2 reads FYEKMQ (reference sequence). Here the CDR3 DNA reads TGTGCCAGCAGCTACAGGAACACTGAAGCTTTCTTT. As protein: CASSYRNTEAFF.

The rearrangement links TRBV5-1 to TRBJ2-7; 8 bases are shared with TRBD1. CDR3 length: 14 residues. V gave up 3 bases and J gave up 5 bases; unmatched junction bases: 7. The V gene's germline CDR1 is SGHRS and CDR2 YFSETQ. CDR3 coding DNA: TGCGCCAGCAGCTCCGGACAGGGAATCGACGAGCAGTACTTC. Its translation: CASSSGQGIDEQYF.

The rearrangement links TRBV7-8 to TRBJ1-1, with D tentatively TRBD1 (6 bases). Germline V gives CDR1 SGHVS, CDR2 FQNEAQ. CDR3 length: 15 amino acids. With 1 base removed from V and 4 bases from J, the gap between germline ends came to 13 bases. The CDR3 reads CASSLEVGHGTEAFF. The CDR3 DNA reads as TGTGCCAGCAGCTTAGAGGTGGGACACGGCACTGAAGCTTTCTTT.

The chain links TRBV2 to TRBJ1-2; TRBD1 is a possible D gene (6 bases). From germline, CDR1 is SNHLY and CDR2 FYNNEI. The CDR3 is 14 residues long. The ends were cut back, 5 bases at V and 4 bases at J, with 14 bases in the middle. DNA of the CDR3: TGTGCCAGCAGTCCTCTTTTGGGGGCCTATGGCTACACCTTC. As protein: CASSPLLGAYGYTF.

The DNA of the CDR3 is TGTGCCATCACCCAGGGTGGGGGAGGGTTAAGCGAGCAGTACTTC. Protein sequence: CAITQGGGGLSEQYF. V gene TRBV10-3 combines with J gene TRBJ2-7; 7 nucleotides line up with TRBD2. J was trimmed by 6 bases and V by 7 bases; bases with no gene match: 15. This CDR3 contains 15 residues. CDR1 and CDR2 (germline): ENHRY, SYGVKD.

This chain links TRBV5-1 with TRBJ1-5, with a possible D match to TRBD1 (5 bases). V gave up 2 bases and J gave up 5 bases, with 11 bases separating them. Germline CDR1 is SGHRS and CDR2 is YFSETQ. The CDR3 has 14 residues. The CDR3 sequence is CASSFGGLDQPQHF. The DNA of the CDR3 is TGCGCCAGCAGCTTCGGGGGGTTGGATCAGCCCCAGCATTTT.

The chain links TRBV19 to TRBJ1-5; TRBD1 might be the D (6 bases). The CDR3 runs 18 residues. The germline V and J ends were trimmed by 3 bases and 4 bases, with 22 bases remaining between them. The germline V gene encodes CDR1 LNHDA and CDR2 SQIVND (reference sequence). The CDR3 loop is CASSIWGPPQGGNQPQHF. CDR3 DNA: TGTGCCAGTAGTATTTGGGGGCCCCCACAGGGTGGAAATCAGCCCCAGCATTTT.

The CDR3 DNA reads TGTGCCAGCTCACGCACGGCGGGGCAGAATGAGCAGTTCTTC. It translates to CASSRTAGQNEQFF. V usage is TRBV18 and J usage is TRBJ2-1, with D possibly matching TRBD2 (6 bases). In germline, CDR1 is KGHSH, CDR2 LQKENI. The CDR3 consists of 14 residues. V was shortened by 4 bases and J by 7 bases, with 14 bases between the two germline ends.

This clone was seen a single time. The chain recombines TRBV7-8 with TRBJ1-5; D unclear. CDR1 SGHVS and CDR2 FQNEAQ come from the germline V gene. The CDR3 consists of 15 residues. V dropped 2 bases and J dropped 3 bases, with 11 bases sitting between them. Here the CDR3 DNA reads TGTGCCAGCAGCTTACCGGGGTCAGTCAATCAGCCCCAGCATTTT. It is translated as CASSLPGSVNQPQHF. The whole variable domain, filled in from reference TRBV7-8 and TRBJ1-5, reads GAGVSQSPRYKVAKRGQDVALRCDPISGHVSLFWYQQALGQGPEFLTYFQNEAQLDKSGLPSDRFFAERPEGSVSTLKIQRTQQEDSAVYLCASSLPGSVNQPQHFGDGTRLSIL.

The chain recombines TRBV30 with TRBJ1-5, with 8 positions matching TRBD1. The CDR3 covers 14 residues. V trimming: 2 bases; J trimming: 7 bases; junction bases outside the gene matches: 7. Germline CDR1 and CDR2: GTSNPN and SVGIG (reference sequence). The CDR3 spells CAWSQDRAGQPQHF. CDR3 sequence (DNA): TGTGCCTGGAGTCAGGACAGGGCAGGGCAGCCCCAGCATTTT. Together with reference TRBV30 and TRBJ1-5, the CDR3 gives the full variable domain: SQTIHQWPATLVQPVGSPLSLECTVEGTSNPNLYWYRQAAGRGLQLLFYSVGIGQISSEVPQNLSASRPQDRQFILSSKKLLLSDSGFYLCAWSQDRAGQPQHFGDGTRLSIL.

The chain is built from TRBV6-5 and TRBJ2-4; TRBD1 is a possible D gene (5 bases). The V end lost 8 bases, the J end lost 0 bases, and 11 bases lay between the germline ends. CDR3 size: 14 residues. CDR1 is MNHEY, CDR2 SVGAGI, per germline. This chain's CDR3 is CASGDSVAKNIQYF. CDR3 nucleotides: TGTGCCAGCGGAGACAGCGTAGCCAAAAACATTCAGTACTTC.

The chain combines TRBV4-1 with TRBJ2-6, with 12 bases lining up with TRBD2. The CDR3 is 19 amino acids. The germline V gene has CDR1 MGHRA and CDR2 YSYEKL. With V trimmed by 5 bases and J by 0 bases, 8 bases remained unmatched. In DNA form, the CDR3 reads TGCGCCAGCAGCTTTCGGACTAGCGGGGACAGCTCTGGGGCCAACGTCCTGACTTTC. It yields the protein CASSFRTSGDSSGANVLTF.

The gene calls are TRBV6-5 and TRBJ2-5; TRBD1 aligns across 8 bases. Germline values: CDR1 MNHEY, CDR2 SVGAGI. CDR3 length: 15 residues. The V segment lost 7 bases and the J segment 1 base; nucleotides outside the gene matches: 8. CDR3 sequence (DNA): TGTGCCAGCAAATGGACAGGGAGATTCCAAGAGACCCAGTACTTC. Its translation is CASKWTGRFQETQYF.